This TCR beta chain was obtained from a study of cytomegalovirus exposure and HLA in healthy donors. Overall study results and limits: Cytomegalovirus association was assigned to more than 150 TCR beta chains.

With respect to this clone: Its antigen is still unknown.

The V gene end was trimmed by 4 bases and the J gene end by 7 bases; junction bases not matched to a gene: 2. This CDR3 comprises 14 residues. The germline V gene has CDR1 MGHDK and CDR2 SYGVNS. It was with 60 Vbeta and 13 Jbeta primers that the PCR ran. TCRdb keeps only in-frame clones here, not all; method: immunoSEQ multiplex PCR. The data show some 200,000 clones, around 89% seen once. The V and J genes are TRBV25-1 and TRBJ1-6, with 9 bases that match TRBD1. This sequence originates from a young woman in good health and CMV-seronegative. Sequencing input: PBMCs. The CDR3 region has the DNA TGTGCCAGCAGTGCACAGGGGGCGAATTCACCCCTCCACTTT. Protein sequence: CASSAQGANSPLHF.